What follows describes a single T cell receptor beta chain. Its antigen is unknown. The sample belongs to a study of T-cell memory formation after mild COVID-19. Study details: In these data, TCR clusters were largely donor specific. Study results and limitations: A second wave expanding day 15 to 37 was CD4+-biased; contracting clones were balanced. Second-wave clones peaking on day 37 lacked confirmed SARS-CoV-2 specificity.

V was pared by 3 bases and J by 4 bases, with 11 bases of the junction left unmatched. The CDR3 length is 16 residues. Looked up from germline, CDR1 is SEHNR and CDR2 is FQNEAQ (reference sequence). TCRdb redid the calling of the 5' RACE reads with MiXCR, one entry per CDR3 protein. The sample contains 200,000 to 300,000 distinct CDR3 sequences, around 17% of which appear only once. The clonotype originates from a man aged 18 to 29 who had mild COVID-19 (a few samples of this study predate the infection). Cell type and time point are not known. The chain employs TRBV7-9 and TRBJ2-5; TRBD2 agrees at 7 bases. The material sequenced was PBMCs or a T cell subset sorted from them (not recorded which). This CDR3 is CASSLVRDYPGETQYF. CDR3 coding DNA: TGTGCCAGCAGCTTGGTTCGGGACTACCCAGGAGAGACCCAGTACTTC.